This entry lists 20 T cell receptor beta chains sequenced from one sample in a study of cytomegalovirus exposure and HLA in healthy donors. PCR amplification relied on 60 Vbeta primers (plus 13 Jbeta primers). The data were produced by immunoSEQ multiplex PCR, yet TCRdb's version contains in-frame clones alone and is incomplete. The profile shows more than 90,000 clones, roughly 79% of them singletons. Sequencing used PBMCs. The receptors were sampled from a woman aged 70 to 79 in good health and CMV-seropositive.

J is TRBJ2-2 and V is TRBV5-4, with 13 bases fitting TRBD2. J lost 6 bases, V lost 5 bases, and 7 bases had no gene match. The CDR3 spans 16 residues. Germline values: CDR1 SGHNT, CDR2 YYREEE (reference sequence). This chain's CDR3 is CASRIRTSGSSGELFF. DNA of the CDR3: TGTGCCAGCAGAATTAGGACTAGCGGGAGCTCCGGGGAGCTGTTTTTT.

The chain has TRBV7-3 and TRBJ1-2, with D unclear. The germline gives CDR1 SGHTA, CDR2 FQGTGA. CDR3 size: 14 residues. The V end was cut by 2 bases, the J end by 2 bases, with 9 bases between. The CDR3 nucleotides read TGTGCCAGCAGCTTAGGGCCAGAAAACTATGGCTACACCTTC. Encoded protein: CASSLGPENYGYTF.

This clone was recorded once. The V gene is TRBV5-4, the J gene TRBJ1-6, with a weak D call TRBD1 (5 bases). The V gene's germline CDR1 is SGHNT and CDR2 YYREEE (reference sequence). The CDR3 contains 18 residues. The V gene lost 0 bases and the J gene lost 2 bases, with 15 bases spanning the gap. The CDR3 nucleotides are TGTGCCAGCAGCTTGGGTAGGGGCTCCGAAGCCTATAATTCACCCCTCCACTTT. As protein: CASSLGRGSEAYNSPLHF.

This rearrangement joins TRBV19 to TRBJ2-3; possibly TRBD1 for D (5 bases). CDR1 and CDR2 from the germline V gene are LNHDA and SQIVND (reference sequence). The CDR3 is made up of 16 amino acids. V was shortened by 7 bases and J by 4 bases, with 21 bases between the two germline ends. CDR3 protein: CASTTTFRVRADTQYF. The CDR3 bases are TGTGCCAGTACCACCACCTTCAGGGTCCGGGCAGATACGCAGTATTTT.

V usage is TRBV27 and J usage is TRBJ2-7; 10 bases fit TRBD2. This CDR3 is built from 15 residues. Trimming at V came to 5 bases and at J to 2 bases, leaving 6 bases not matched to a gene. Looked up from germline, CDR1 is MNHEY and CDR2 is SMNVEV (reference sequence). The CDR3 loop is CASSVGTSVPYEQYF. CDR3 in DNA: TGTGCCAGCAGTGTCGGGACTAGCGTGCCCTACGAGCAGTACTTC.

The chain links TRBV28 to TRBJ2-7; D not certain. Germline V lookup: CDR1 MDHEN, CDR2 SYDVKM. V lost 5 bases to trimming and J lost 5 bases, with 19 bases between them. This CDR3 is 15 amino acids long. The CDR3 bases are TGTGCCAGCAGTCCTTCGACTCGGGTCAAAAACGAGCAGTACTTC. Its protein product is CASSPSTRVKNEQYF.

Points on this clone: One junction end does not reproduce the germline sequence, and a read error may be involved. V and J are TRBV7-7 and TRBJ2-3; TRBD2 matches 8 bases. The CDR3 sequence is 16 residues long. Looked up from germline, CDR1 is SSHAT and CDR2 is FNYEAQ (reference sequence). CDR3 sequence (DNA): TGTGCTAGCAGCTCTGCAACAGCGGGAGCGGCAGATACGCAGTATTTT. It is translated as CASSSATAGAADTQYF.

The chain employs TRBV30 and TRBJ1-6, with TRBD1 identical over 7 bases. V lost 8 bases to trimming and J lost 6 bases; unmatched junction nucleotides: 16. In germline, CDR1 is GTSNPN, CDR2 SVGIG (reference sequence). The CDR3 extends over 16 amino acids. The DNA of the CDR3 is TGTGCCGGTTATGTACAGGGGAGGTCGAGTAATTCACCCCTCCACTTT. Its translation: CAGYVQGRSSNSPLHF.

The gene calls are TRBV19 and TRBJ2-1, with TRBD1 identical over 9 bases. The V segment lost 6 bases and the J segment 5 bases; nucleotides outside the gene matches: 8. The CDR3 runs to 15 residues. From germline, CDR1 is LNHDA and CDR2 SQIVND (reference sequence). The CDR3 here is CASRLGQGSHNEQFF. In DNA form, the CDR3 reads TGTGCCAGTAGACTTGGACAGGGGAGCCACAATGAGCAGTTCTTC.

The J gene is TRBJ2-3, the V gene TRBV9, with 12 bases fitting TRBD2. CDR3 length: 18 residues. Germline V lookup: CDR1 SGDLS, CDR2 YYNGEE. Germline trimming cut 4 bases from V and 3 bases from J; bases unmatched to any gene: 12. The CDR3 loop reads CASSFGLAGSPGTDTQYF. DNA of the CDR3: TGTGCCAGCAGCTTTGGACTAGCGGGATCCCCGGGGACAGATACGCAGTATTTT.

The chain employs TRBV4-3 and TRBJ2-3; possible D gene TRBD1, 6 bases. The CDR3 sequence is 14 residues long. Germline CDR1 is LGHNA and CDR2 is YSLEER. With 4 bases removed from V and 1 base from J, the gap between germline ends came to 9 bases. This chain's CDR3 is CASSPRGRTDTQYF. The CDR3 nucleotides read TGCGCCAGCAGCCCCAGGGGCCGCACAGATACGCAGTATTTT.

The chain combines TRBV15 with TRBJ1-3; no reliable D call. The V gene's germline CDR1 is LNHNV and CDR2 YYDKDF (reference sequence). This CDR3 has 16 amino acids. Trimming stripped 1 base from V and 7 bases from J, with 17 bases between. Here the CDR3 reads CATSRGGARLLNTIYF. In nucleotides, the CDR3 is TGTGCCACCAGCAGAGGCGGCGCTCGATTATTGAACACCATATATTTT.

The chain employs TRBV30 and TRBJ2-5; D is possibly TRBD1 (8 bases). Trimming pared 0 bases from V and 1 base from J, leaving 12 bases between. CDR3 size: 15 residues. Germline V gives CDR1 GTSNPN, CDR2 SVGIG (reference sequence). The CDR3 reads CAWSVNRGGQETQYF. CDR3 DNA: TGTGCCTGGAGTGTAAACAGGGGGGGCCAAGAGACCCAGTACTTC.

The chain links TRBV14 to TRBJ2-1; 12 nucleotides line up with TRBD2. CDR3 length: 13 amino acids. Unmatched junction bases numbered 5, after V lost 4 bases and J lost 13 bases. CDR1 is SGHDN, CDR2 FVKESK, per germline. DNA of the CDR3: TGTGCCAGCAGCCCTCAACTAGCGGGGGGACAGTTCTTC. Translation: CASSPQLAGGQFF.

This clone was observed a handful of times. This rearrangement joins TRBV11-1 to TRBJ2-1; D is unclear. V lost 7 bases and J lost 5, with 15 bases in between. The CDR3 runs to 14 residues. Germline CDR1 is SGHAT and CDR2 is FQDESV (reference sequence). CDR3 amino acids: CASTPRRRDNEQFF. CDR3 bases: TGTGCCAGCACCCCCCGTCGACGGGACAATGAGCAGTTCTTC.

The V gene is TRBV6-1, the J gene TRBJ2-1; 11 nucleotides agree with TRBD2. This CDR3 is built from 20 residues. Germline CDR1 and CDR2: MNHNS and SASEGT. Germline trimming cut 1 base from V and 9 bases from J; bases unmatched to any gene: 20. Written as DNA, the CDR3 is TGTGCCAGCAGTGAAGTCCCAGTGACTAGCGGGATTTTAGGTTACGGTGAGCAGTTCTTC. Its protein product is CASSEVPVTSGILGYGEQFF.

The chain uses TRBV14 and TRBJ1-6, with 7 bases aligning to TRBD1. The ends lost 3 bases at V and 0 bases at J; junction bases unmatched: 2. Germline values: CDR1 SGHDN, CDR2 FVKESK. The CDR3 loop spans 16 amino acids. The CDR3 region is CASSHGDSSYNSPLHF. The DNA for the CDR3 is TGTGCCAGCAGCCACGGGGACAGCTCCTATAATTCACCCCTCCACTTT.

The J gene is TRBJ2-1, the V gene TRBV5-1; possibly TRBD2 for D (6 bases). The CDR3 loop spans 15 amino acids. Between the trimmed V and J ends, which lost 0 bases and 2 bases, there was a span of 9 bases. Germline values: CDR1 SGHRS, CDR2 YFSETQ. The CDR3 DNA reads TGCGCCAGCAGCTTGGAAAGCGGGCCCTACAATGAGCAGTTCTTC. Translated, it gives CASSLESGPYNEQFF.

This chain joins TRBV2 and TRBJ1-2, with 7 bases lining up with TRBD1. Germline assignment: CDR1 SNHLY and CDR2 FYNNEI. CDR3 size: 17 residues. V dropped 4 bases and J dropped 8; count of bases not matched to a gene: 19. CDR3 protein: CASSVRTGSSARGGYTF. CDR3 in DNA: TGTGCCAGCAGTGTAAGGACAGGCTCCTCTGCTAGGGGAGGCTACACCTTC.

V and J are TRBV19 and TRBJ1-2; D not certain. CDR3 size: 12 residues. The germline gives CDR1 LNHDA, CDR2 SQIVND (reference sequence). V was clipped by 6 bases and J by 3 bases, with 8 bases between them. The CDR3 protein is CASRVRDYGYTF. CDR3 DNA sequence: TGTGCCAGTAGGGTCCGGGACTATGGCTACACCTTC.